This TCR beta chain was sequenced during a study of T cells in Graves' hyperthyroidism and ophthalmopathy. Amplified regions were TCR beta CDR3 sequences from RNA transcripts. HTBI primers were used for first-round RT-PCR of the TCR CDR3. TCRdb reprocessed the multiplex PCR reads via MiXCR and lists one record per CDR3 protein. The sample records approximately 560,000 distinct CDR3 sequences, 35% to 55% being singletons. The J segment lost 8 bases and the V segment lost 8 bases, leaving 6 bases of the junction unmatched. CDR1 is SGHTA, CDR2 FQGNSA, per germline. The CDR3 sequence is 13 residues long. The sample comprised peripheral blood or thyroid tissue (not recorded which). The receptor was isolated from a woman aged 18-30 years with Graves' hyperthyroidism. The J gene is TRBJ1-2, the V gene TRBV7-2; 12 bases line up with TRBD1. The CDR3 loop reads CASGGQGAFGYTF. CDR3 bases: TGTGCCAGCGGGGGACAGGGGGCTTTCGGCTACACCTTC.